The 8 T cell receptor beta chains presented below share a single source sample, sequenced in a study of T-cell reconstitution after alpha-beta-depleted transplantation in children (dated by TCRdb to the mid-2010s). Preparation of the library involved PCR. The sequencer was an Illumina HiSeq 2500. TCR libraries were prepared with molecular barcoding, using unique molecular identifiers to normalize TCRbeta repertoire quantification. TCRdb took the public reads, trimmed them with fastp at Q25, ran MiXCR for clone calling and kept in-frame beta chains. Every entry covers one CDR3 protein and lists the most common genes and DNA from its rows. Within this sample are 200,000 to 250,000 distinct CDR3 sequences, with approximately 9% of them counted one time only. The ten largest account for 5.5% to 8% of the sample. The sample in question was PBMCs from the stem cell graft donor, obtained from the stem cell graft. The receptors were gathered from a human donor who donated a stem cell graft to a child with acute lymphoblastic leukemia.

This clonotype appeared many times. This chain links TRBV5-6 with TRBJ2-1; TRBD1 might be the D (5 bases). Trimming removed 0 bases from V and 4 bases from J, with 11 bases in between. Germline CDR1 and CDR2: SGHDT and YYEEEE. The CDR3 contains 15 residues. CDR3 amino acids: CASSLVGQGYNEQFF. CDR3 DNA sequence: TGTGCCAGCAGCTTGGTGGGGCAGGGATACAATGAGCAGTTCTTC.

This clonotype was counted ten times or more. CDR3: CASSSTGEKLFF. Here the CDR3 DNA reads TGTGCCAGCAGCTCCACTGGTGAAAAACTGTTTTTT. This chain links TRBV13 with TRBJ1-4; D is undetermined. Germline V gene lookup returns CDR1 PRHDT and CDR2 FYEKMQ (reference sequence). V was shortened by 4 bases and J by 7 bases, with 7 bases between the two germline ends. This CDR3 region has 12 residues.

In this sample, this clonotype turned up many times. The rearrangement links TRBV6-1 to TRBJ1-2; the D gene is possibly TRBD1 (5 bases). Trimming took 2 bases from V and 8 from J, leaving 15 bases between them. CDR1 is MNHNS and CDR2 is SASEGT in the germline V gene. This CDR3 is built from 14 residues. CDR3 loop: CASSEFTGVEGYTF. The DNA for the CDR3 is TGTGCCAGCAGTGAATTCACAGGAGTAGAGGGCTACACCTTC.

This chain joins TRBV12-3 or TRBV12-4 and TRBJ2-3, with D maybe TRBD1 (6 bases). CDR3 size: 15 residues. Trimming took off 5 bases at V and 2 bases at J, with 14 bases between the two ends. The CDR3 protein is CASSPSRGDTDTQYF. The CDR3 bases are TGTGCCAGCAGTCCTAGCAGGGGCGACACAGATACGCAGTATTTT.

In regard to this clonotype: A read error may be the cause here, since a much bigger clone is one base away. No conserved phenylalanine or tryptophan ends this CDR3, so it is likely a read error. V gene TRBV4-2 combines with J gene TRBJ1-1; D possibly corresponds to TRBD1 (5 bases). Between the trimmed V and J ends, which lost 0 bases and 7 bases, there was a span of 21 bases. Germline V lookup: CDR1 LGHNA, CDR2 YNFKEQ. There are 17 residues in the CDR3. The CDR3 region is CASSQEKNPRDYGEAFY. The CDR3 nucleotides read TGTGCCAGCAGCCAAGAAAAAAACCCCAGGGATTACGGTGAAGCTTTCTAT.

The chain uses TRBV7-9 and TRBJ2-7, with unresolved D. The CDR3 contains 12 residues. V gave up 4 bases and J gave up 3 bases, with 7 bases separating them. CDR1 is SEHNR, CDR2 FQNEAQ, per germline (reference sequence). The DNA of the CDR3 is TGTGCCAGCAGCTCGGTAGGCTACGAGCAGTACTTC. Amino acids: CASSSVGYEQYF.

The rearrangement links TRBV19 to TRBJ2-5; D is unclear. Between the trimmed V and J ends, which lost 3 bases and 4 bases, there was a span of 18 bases. The CDR3 length is 16 residues. Germline V lookup: CDR1 LNHDA, CDR2 SQIVND (reference sequence). The DNA for the CDR3 is TGTGCCAGTAGTATCGACGGTCTAGGGTCAGGAGAGACCCAGTACTTC. Protein sequence: CASSIDGLGSGETQYF.

The V and J genes are TRBV20-1 and TRBJ1-6; 9 bases are shared with TRBD1. The CDR3 consists of 15 residues. The germline gives CDR1 DFQATT, CDR2 SNEGSKA (reference sequence). With 1 base clipped from V and 10 bases from J, the junction kept 8 bases outside the gene matches. CDR3 amino acids: CSARALGQGLSPLHF. The CDR3 DNA follows: TGCAGTGCTAGAGCCTTGGGACAGGGTTTGTCACCCCTCCACTTT.